This passage covers 17 T cell receptor beta chains from one sample sequenced in a study of blood T cell repertoires in COVID-19. Libraries were prepared by immunoSEQ multiplex PCR; TCRdb keeps only in-frame clonotypes and omits some of them. The table records about 200,000 clones, 80% to 90% of them present only once. Specimen: PBMCs or T cells enriched from blood (not recorded which). All receptors come from a woman under 30 who had recovered from COVID-19.

This clone appeared a single time. The V and J genes are TRBV11-3 and TRBJ1-1; TRBD1 aligns across 8 bases. There are 18 residues in the CDR3. J was trimmed by 5 bases and V by 2 bases; bases with no gene match: 16. CDR1 is SGHNT and CDR2 is YENEEA in the germline V gene. DNA of the CDR3: TGTGCCAGCAGCTTAAGGTTGAGGGGGACAGGCTGTGGGACTGAAGCTTTCTTT. The encoded protein is CASSLRLRGTGCGTEAFF.

V usage is TRBV6-5 and J usage is TRBJ1-2; D is uncertain. The CDR3 is 12 amino acids. The V gene lost 7 bases and the J gene lost 8 bases, with 14 bases spanning the gap. Germline CDR1 MNHEY, CDR2 SVGAGI. The CDR3 DNA is TGTGCCAGCACCGAGGGCGGACGGGGCTACACCTTC. This encodes CASTEGGRGYTF.

The chain combines TRBV28 with TRBJ1-4, with 7 bases aligning to TRBD1. This CDR3 region has 14 residues. V shed 8 bases, J shed 6 bases, and the junction held 9 bases outside the gene matches. From germline, CDR1 is MDHEN and CDR2 SYDVKM. CDR3 nucleotide sequence: TGTGCCAGCGGCTTAACAGGGGAGGATGAAAAACTGTTTTTT. Its protein product is CASGLTGEDEKLFF.

This chain links TRBV5-5 with TRBJ1-1; 10 bases fit TRBD1. The CDR3 has 16 amino acids. V gave up 0 bases and J gave up 3 bases; unmatched junction bases: 5. From germline, CDR1 is SGHKS and CDR2 YYEKEE (reference sequence). The CDR3 region is CASSLVTGGWDTEAFF. The CDR3 coding sequence is TGTGCCAGCAGCTTGGTGACAGGGGGCTGGGACACTGAAGCTTTCTTT.

The chain employs TRBV5-6 and TRBJ1-2, with D perhaps matching TRBD1 (5 bases). The CDR3 contains 11 residues. Trimming shortened V by 4 bases and J by 7 bases, and 8 bases separated the two germline ends. CDR1 SGHDT and CDR2 YYEEEE come from the germline V gene. CDR3 amino acids: CASSQGGGYTF. The CDR3, as DNA: TGTGCCAGCAGCCAGGGAGGTGGCTACACCTTC.

The CDR3 loop is CASSLGQGAATGELFF. The CDR3 nucleotides are TGTGCCAGCAGCTTGGGACAGGGGGCAGCCACCGGGGAGCTGTTTTTT. The chain joins TRBV7-6 to TRBJ2-2; 12 bases agree with TRBD1. The CDR3 runs 16 residues. V gave up 3 bases and J gave up 4 bases; unmatched junction bases: 3. Germline values: CDR1 SGHVS, CDR2 FNYEAQ.

The chain carries TRBV4-1 and TRBJ1-6, with D unresolved. Germline V gene sequence: CDR1 MGHRA, CDR2 YSYEKL. Trimming cost V 0 bases and J 10 bases, with 10 bases left between them. The CDR3 is 14 residues long. CDR3 coding DNA: TGCGCCAGCAGCCAAGACAGTGGGAGGTCACCCCTCCACTTT. Protein product: CASSQDSGRSPLHF.

The chain uses TRBV6-1 and TRBJ2-2, with TRBD2 matching over 10 bases. Germline CDR1 is MNHNS and CDR2 is SASEGT. The CDR3 contains 16 residues. V shed 2 bases and J 0 bases; nucleotides not matched to a gene: 0. CDR3 DNA sequence: TGTGCCAGCAGTGAACTAGCGGGGGCGAACACCGGGGAGCTGTTTTTT. The encoded protein is CASSELAGANTGELFF.

This chain uses TRBV6-5 with TRBJ1-2; 7 positions agree with TRBD1. Trimming cost V 6 bases and J 7 bases; bases outside gene matches: 5. The germline V gene encodes CDR1 MNHEY and CDR2 SVGAGI. This CDR3 spans 12 amino acids. The CDR3 spells CASSPGGSGYTF. The CDR3 nucleotides are TGTGCCAGCAGCCCAGGGGGAAGTGGCTACACCTTC.

The chain carries TRBV5-6 and TRBJ1-2; perhaps TRBD1 as D (5 bases). CDR3 size: 16 residues. The V and J ends lost 5 bases and 1 base respectively, with 18 bases between them. CDR1 SGHDT and CDR2 YYEEEE come from the germline V gene. CDR3 sequence (DNA): TGTGCCAGCAGATCATGGGGCAGGCGCGTTAACTATGGCTACACCTTC. It encodes CASRSWGRRVNYGYTF.

The chain links TRBV5-6 to TRBJ2-7; 8 bases line up with TRBD2. This CDR3 comprises 15 residues. Germline values: CDR1 SGHDT, CDR2 YYEEEE. Unmatched junction bases numbered 9, after V lost 3 bases and J lost 4 bases. The CDR3 nucleotides are TGTGCCAGCAGCTGGGGTGGTGCGGGGGGTTACGAGCAGTACTTC. Its translation is CASSWGGAGGYEQYF.

This clone showed up just once. The chain recombines TRBV5-1 with TRBJ2-1; a weak D match, TRBD2 (5 bases). V was trimmed by 0 bases and J by 10 bases, leaving 17 bases between them. In germline, CDR1 is SGHRS, CDR2 YFSETQ. The CDR3 spans 15 residues. CDR3 sequence (DNA): TGCGCCAGCAGCTTGGTTTCCGCCGGGAAATCGGAGCAGTTCTTC. It translates to CASSLVSAGKSEQFF.

The chain is built from TRBV14 and TRBJ1-2; D is perhaps TRBD1 (6 bases). Germline loops: CDR1 SGHDN, CDR2 FVKESK. Between the trimmed V and J ends, which lost 1 base and 7 bases, there was a span of 16 bases. This CDR3 is 15 amino acids long. CDR3 DNA sequence: TGTGCCAGCAGCCAAGGAGGGGGGGGCGTAATTGGCTACACCTTC. Translation gives CASSQGGGGVIGYTF.

The chain uses TRBV7-2 and TRBJ1-2, with 10 bases identical to TRBD1. The CDR3 is made up of 17 amino acids. V trimming: 5 bases; J trimming: 6 bases; junction bases outside the gene matches: 15. CDR1 is SGHTA and CDR2 is FQGNSA in the germline V gene. DNA for the CDR3: TGTGCCAGCAGCCTACCACTAAGGGACAGGGGTAGAGATGGCTACACCTTC. It translates to CASSLPLRDRGRDGYTF.

This rearrangement joins TRBV28 to TRBJ2-7; D perhaps matches TRBD1 (6 bases). Germline V CDR1 and CDR2: MDHEN, SYDVKM. There are 13 residues in the CDR3. V dropped 3 bases and J dropped 6 bases, with 12 bases sitting between them. This CDR3 reads CASSFEQGSEQYF. CDR3 nucleotide sequence: TGTGCCAGCAGTTTCGAACAGGGCTCCGAGCAGTACTTC.

This rearrangement joins TRBV30 to TRBJ2-3; 7 bases match TRBD2. Germline V gene data show CDR1 as GTSNPN and CDR2 as SVGIG (reference sequence). V was pared by 0 bases and J by 4 bases, with 7 bases of the junction left unmatched. The CDR3 consists of 15 residues. The CDR3 reads CAWSVRGLVPDTQYF. The CDR3 region has the DNA TGTGCCTGGAGTGTACGCGGACTAGTACCAGATACGCAGTATTTT.

The chain couples TRBV28 to TRBJ1-4; D might be TRBD1 (6 bases). The V gene's germline CDR1 is MDHEN and CDR2 SYDVKM. V lost 4 bases and J lost 4, with 13 bases in between. This CDR3 has 15 amino acids. The CDR3 sequence is CASSSSGEGNEKLFF. DNA for the CDR3: TGTGCCAGCAGTTCGTCAGGGGAGGGTAATGAAAAACTGTTTTTT.